This TCR beta chain is drawn from a study of regulatory T cells in long-lasting Graves disease. The sample's time point: newly diagnosed GD, antithyroid drugs for less than 3 months. Extracted PBMC RNA gave rise to the TCR library. V dropped 6 bases and J dropped 1 base, with 15 bases sitting between them. CDR1 DFQATT and CDR2 SNEGSKA come from the germline V gene (reference sequence). The CDR3 has 15 residues. TCR beta libraries were built with iRepertoire HTBI primers and Arm-PCR of CDR3 regions. TCRdb passed the multiplex PCR reads through MiXCR, listing each CDR3 protein once. Of about 540,000 distinct CDR3 sequences in the sample, roughly 13% were seen once. This sample also appeared in a second study, on T cells in Graves' hyperthyroidism and ophthalmopathy.

The starting material was peripheral blood mononuclear cells (PBMCs), obtained at new diagnosis, from a patient treated with antithyroid drugs. This chain connects TRBV20-1 to TRBJ2-2; D is uncertain. This TCR came from a man under 40 with Graves disease. CDR3 residues: CSAPPQGRNTGELFF. Written as DNA, the CDR3 is TGCAGTGCCCCCCCCCAAGGGCGGAACACCGGGGAGCTGTTTTTT.